These 15 T cell receptor beta chains were all obtained from the same sample, sequenced in a study of shared clonotypes between healthy human individuals. Sequencing was performed with immunoSEQ multiplex PCR; in TCRdb, only in-frame clones are kept and a portion is missing. This sample has nearly 750,000 clones; roughly 72% occur once, and the top ten carry 1.8%. The sample consisted of memory CD4+ T cells sorted from blood. Subset of the sample: CD45RA-negative fraction. The receptors come from a woman in her twenties or thirties in good health.

The V call is TRBV6-6, the J call TRBJ1-5, with 9 positions matching TRBD1. V was pared by 6 bases and J by 2 bases, with 5 bases of the junction left unmatched. Germline-derived CDR1 and CDR2 are MNHNY and SVGAGI (reference sequence). This CDR3 has 15 residues. The CDR3 nucleotides are TGTGCCAGCAGAGGGACAGGGAACGGCAATCAGCCCCAGCATTTT. It translates to CASRGTGNGNQPQHF.

This clone was seen more than once but under ten times. Different DNA sequences within this sample yield the same CDR3. The rearrangement links TRBV6-4 to TRBJ2-3, with 9 bases matching TRBD2. J lost 0 bases, V lost 3 bases, and 1 base had no gene match. Germline-derived CDR1 and CDR2 are MRHNA and SNTAGT. The CDR3 spans 15 residues. The chain's CDR3 is CASSELAGSTDTQYF. CDR3 nucleotide sequence: TGTGCCAGCAGTGAACTAGCGGGTAGCACAGATACGCAGTATTTT.

CDR3 nucleotides: TGTGCCACCAGCAGAAGGCTAGCGGGAGGAAACGAGCAGTACTTC. Amino acids: CATSRRLAGGNEQYF. This chain connects TRBV15 to TRBJ2-7; 11 bases are shared with TRBD2. V dropped 2 bases and J dropped 5; count of bases not matched to a gene: 5. Germline V CDR1 and CDR2: LNHNV, YYDKDF (reference sequence). This CDR3 region has 15 residues.

The J gene is TRBJ1-5, the V gene TRBV28; D gene ambiguous. The germline gives CDR1 MDHEN, CDR2 SYDVKM. This CDR3 is built from 13 residues. Trimming pared 6 bases from V and 3 bases from J, leaving 9 bases between. CDR3 sequence: CASRQSLNQPQHF. CDR3 DNA sequence: TGTGCCAGCAGACAGTCTCTCAATCAGCCCCAGCATTTT.

The table lists this clone with a few counts. Other DNA sequences from this sample encode an identical CDR3 as well. The chain links TRBV2 to TRBJ2-3, with 10 bases fitting TRBD2. This CDR3 has 15 residues. From germline, CDR1 is SNHLY and CDR2 FYNNEI. J gave up 5 bases and V 2 bases, and 4 bases lay outside the gene matches. The CDR3 here is CASSELAGVKDTQYF. Here the CDR3 DNA reads TGTGCCAGCAGTGAACTAGCGGGAGTGAAAGATACGCAGTATTTT.

The chain couples TRBV4-1 to TRBJ2-5; TRBD1 matches at 11 bases. Germline trimming cut 4 bases from V and 4 bases from J; bases unmatched to any gene: 11. The CDR3 spans 17 residues. Germline V gene lookup returns CDR1 MGHRA and CDR2 YSYEKL. CDR3 loop: CASSPNRDRGGTETQYF. CDR3 sequence (DNA): TGCGCCAGCAGCCCAAACCGGGACAGGGGGGGAACAGAGACCCAGTACTTC.

This clone has just a few counts. The chain has TRBV2 and TRBJ2-2, with D uncertain. The CDR3 consists of 14 residues. Looked up from germline, CDR1 is SNHLY and CDR2 is FYNNEI. V was cut by 2 bases and J by 1 base, with 5 bases left in between. This chain's CDR3 is CASSETRNTGELFF. The CDR3 coding sequence is TGTGCCAGCAGTGAAACGAGGAACACCGGGGAGCTGTTTTTT.

The V and J genes are TRBV2 and TRBJ1-1, with D possibly matching TRBD1 (5 bases). This CDR3 contains 14 residues. V lost 9 bases and J 4 bases, leaving 18 bases between the germline ends. The germline V gene has CDR1 SNHLY and CDR2 FYNNEI. Here the CDR3 reads CASGRDWDRTEAFF. The CDR3, as DNA: TGTGCCAGTGGCAGGGATTGGGACCGCACTGAAGCTTTCTTT. The full variable domain, rest sourced from reference TRBV2 and TRBJ1-1, is EPEVTQTPSHQVTQMGQEVILRCVPISNHLYFYWYRQILGQKVEFLVSFYNNEISEKSEIFDDQFSVERPDGSNFTLKIRSTKLEDSAMYFCASGRDWDRTEAFFGQGTRLTVV.

On this clone: Germline is not matched at one junction end, which may reflect a read error. The V gene is TRBV5-1, the J gene TRBJ2-2; D tentatively reads TRBD1 or TRBD2 (5 bases each). Germline values: CDR1 SGHRS, CDR2 YFSETQ. This CDR3 spans 14 amino acids. CDR3 residues: CASSLGRITGELFF. The CDR3 DNA is TGCGCCAGCAGTTTGGGACGGATTACCGGGGAGCTGTTTTTT.

V and J are TRBV27 and TRBJ1-1; maybe TRBD1 (5 bases). From germline, CDR1 is MNHEY and CDR2 SMNVEV (reference sequence). There are 14 residues in the CDR3. The ends were cut back, 6 bases at V and 4 bases at J, with 15 bases in the middle. The CDR3 loop is CASSRSGTSTEAFF. The CDR3 nucleotides are TGTGCCAGCAGCCGCAGCGGGACCTCCACTGAAGCTTTCTTT.

This chain uses TRBV19 with TRBJ1-2, with TRBD1 matching 9 bases. J lost 7 bases, V lost 7 bases, and 19 bases had no gene match. The CDR3 runs to 17 residues. The germline CDR1 and CDR2 sequences are LNHDA and SQIVND (reference sequence). Here the CDR3 reads CASTTSRWTGAQGGYTF. The CDR3 DNA reads as TGTGCCAGTACCACCTCGAGGTGGACAGGGGCTCAGGGTGGCTACACCTTC.

This clone has only one observation. This chain links TRBV11-2 with TRBJ1-5; the D is unclear. This CDR3 comprises 13 residues. V was clipped by 5 bases and J by 7 bases, with 12 bases between them. CDR1 is SGHAT and CDR2 is FQNNGV in the germline V gene. DNA of the CDR3: TGTGCCAGCAGCCGGACGGAAGGGCAGCCCCAGCATTTT. Its protein product is CASSRTEGQPQHF.

This chain joins TRBV13 and TRBJ1-1; D perhaps matches TRBD1 (6 bases). The germline V gene encodes CDR1 PRHDT and CDR2 FYEKMQ (reference sequence). The length of the CDR3 is 16 residues. V was trimmed by 5 bases and J by 1 base, leaving 17 bases between them. The DNA for the CDR3 is TGTGCCAGCAGCCTATCCTTCGGGGGGCGGAACACTGAAGCTTTCTTT. Encoded protein: CASSLSFGGRNTEAFF.

The chain has TRBV28 and TRBJ2-7; 8 bases are shared with TRBD2. From germline, CDR1 is MDHEN and CDR2 SYDVKM. This CDR3 contains 15 residues. V was pared by 7 bases and J by 0 bases, with 8 bases of the junction left unmatched. Here the CDR3 DNA reads TGTGCCAGCACCACCTGGAGCGGGAGCTCCTACGAGCAGTACTTC. Protein: CASTTWSGSSYEQYF.

This clone appeared a single time. The chain has TRBV19 and TRBJ2-5, with D perhaps TRBD2 (6 bases). V lost 5 bases, J lost 2 bases, and 18 bases lay in between. The germline CDR1 and CDR2 sequences are LNHDA and SQIVND (reference sequence). The CDR3 sequence is 16 residues long. CDR3 amino acids: CASSPVGGKWQETQYF. CDR3 nucleotides: TGTGCCAGTAGTCCCGTCGGGGGAAAGTGGCAAGAGACCCAGTACTTC. Looking up the rest from reference TRBV19 and TRBJ2-5 gives the full variable domain: DGGITQSPKYLFRKEGQNVTLSCEQNLNHDAMYWYRQDPGQGLRLIYYSQIVNDFQKGDIAEGYSVSREKKESFPLTVTSAQKNPTAFYLCASSPVGGKWQETQYFGPGTRLLVL.